The sequence of this T cell receptor beta chain was determined in a study of cytomegalovirus exposure and HLA in healthy donors. Losses at the gene ends were 3 bases for V and 6 bases for J; bases not matched to a gene: 5. This CDR3 has 13 amino acids. Germline-derived CDR1 and CDR2 are SGHRS and YFSETQ. Turning to this clone: Its cognate antigen is unknown.

Notes on the study in general: Earlier analysis yielded a pattern in which most TCR beta V segments were productive about 90% or about 30% of the time. As a later analysis showed, a missense DCLRE1C variant was linked to trimming of TCR beta V- and J-genes. A later analysis showed TCR association rates differing by HLA locus, peaking at DRB1 and lowest at HLA-C.

PCR used 60 Vbeta primers and 13 Jbeta primers. TCRdb keeps only in-frame clones here, not all; method: immunoSEQ multiplex PCR. This sample carries around 250,000 clones, roughly four fifths of them seen once, and the ten largest clones take less than 8.5%. The chain uses TRBV5-1 and TRBJ1-2; TRBD1 aligns across 7 bases. This receptor was taken from a woman aged 60-75 years in good health and CMV-seropositive. Sequences were obtained from PBMCs. CDR3 DNA: TGCGCCAGCAGCTATACAGGGGAGGATGGCTACACCTTC. It specifies CASSYTGEDGYTF.